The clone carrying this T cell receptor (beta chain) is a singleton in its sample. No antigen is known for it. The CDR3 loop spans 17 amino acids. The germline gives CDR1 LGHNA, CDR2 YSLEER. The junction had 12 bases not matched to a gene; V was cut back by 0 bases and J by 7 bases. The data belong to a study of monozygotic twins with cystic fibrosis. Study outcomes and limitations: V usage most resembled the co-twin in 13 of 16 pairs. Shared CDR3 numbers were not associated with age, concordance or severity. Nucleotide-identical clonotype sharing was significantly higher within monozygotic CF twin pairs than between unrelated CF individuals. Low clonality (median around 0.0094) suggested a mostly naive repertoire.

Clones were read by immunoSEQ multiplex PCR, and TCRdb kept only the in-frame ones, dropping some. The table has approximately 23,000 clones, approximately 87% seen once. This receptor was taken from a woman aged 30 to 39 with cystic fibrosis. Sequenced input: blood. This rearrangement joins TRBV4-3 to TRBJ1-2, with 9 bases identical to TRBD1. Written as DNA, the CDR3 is TGCGCCAGCAGCCAAGAACGACTACAGGGGGCGACGGCTGGCTACACCTTC. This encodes CASSQERLQGATAGYTF.